This entry lists 5 T cell receptor beta chains sequenced from one sample in a study of blood T cell repertoires in COVID-19. Clones were sequenced by immunoSEQ multiplex PCR, and TCRdb holds only the in-frame ones, with some missing. Of under 200,000 clones in the sample, around four fifths were seen once. Sequencing input: peripheral blood. The source is a woman aged 60 to 75 with acute or convalescent COVID-19.

This chain uses TRBV29-1 with TRBJ2-5; no definite D call. Germline V gene lookup returns CDR1 SQVTM and CDR2 ANQGSEA. Trimming removed 3 bases at V and 5 bases at J, with 10 bases between. This CDR3 contains 12 residues. This CDR3 reads CSVDYGPETQYF. The CDR3 DNA sequence: TGCAGCGTTGACTATGGTCCTGAGACCCAGTACTTC.

The chain recombines TRBV12-3 or TRBV12-4 with TRBJ1-3, with D unresolved. The CDR3 is 13 amino acids. V was trimmed by 3 bases and J by 0 bases, leaving 3 bases between them. The CDR3 DNA is TGTGCCAGCAGTTTCAGCTCTGGAAACACCATATATTTT. It translates to CASSFSSGNTIYF.

The chain has TRBV18 and TRBJ2-1, with a tentative D call TRBD2 (5 bases). V lost 3 bases to trimming and J lost 5 bases, with 8 bases between them. Germline lookup yields CDR1 KGHSH and CDR2 LQKENI. The CDR3 consists of 13 residues. CDR3 coding DNA: TGTGCCAGCTCACCCTCGGGGAACAATGAGCAGTTCTTC. This sequence encodes CASSPSGNNEQFF.

V is TRBV5-8 and J is TRBJ2-3; TRBD1 aligns across 9 bases. The CDR3 consists of 15 residues. Germline loops: CDR1 SGHTS, CDR2 YDEGEE. Trimming cost V 4 bases and J 3 bases; bases outside gene matches: 6. The CDR3, as DNA: TGTGCCAGCAGCGGCCGGGACAGGGCTACAGATACGCAGTATTTT. As protein: CASSGRDRATDTQYF.

The genes are TRBV5-1 and TRBJ2-2, with 9 bases aligning to TRBD2. Germline CDR1 is SGHRS and CDR2 is YFSETQ. The length of the CDR3 is 16 residues. The trim removed 5 bases at V and 0 bases at J, leaving 5 bases unmatched. The CDR3 bases are TGCGCCAGCAGTTTTCCTAGCGGGGCGAACACCGGGGAGCTGTTTTTT. Translated, it gives CASSFPSGANTGELFF.